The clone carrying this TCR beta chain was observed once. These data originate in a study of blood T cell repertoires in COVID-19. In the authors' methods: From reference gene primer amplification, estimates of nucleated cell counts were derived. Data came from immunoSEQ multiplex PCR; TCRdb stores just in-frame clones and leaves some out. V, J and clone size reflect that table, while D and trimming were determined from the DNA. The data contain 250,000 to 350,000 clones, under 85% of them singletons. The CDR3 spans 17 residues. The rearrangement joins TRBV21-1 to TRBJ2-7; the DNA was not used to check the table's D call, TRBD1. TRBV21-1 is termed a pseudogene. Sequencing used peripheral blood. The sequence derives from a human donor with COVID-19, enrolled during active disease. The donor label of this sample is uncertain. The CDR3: CASSTDLATGNSYEQYF. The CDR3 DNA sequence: TGTGCCAGCAGCACGGACCTCGCGACAGGGAACTCCTACGAGCAGTACTTC.